The 23 T cell receptor beta chains given below trace back to one sample, sequenced in a study of CD8 T cells in Susac syndrome. Reverse transcription of roughly 0.5 to 1 ug RNA was performed with random hexamers. Each CDR3 protein is one row after TCRdb ran MiXCR on the immunoSEQ multiplex PCR reads. The data show around 77,000 distinct CDR3 sequences, over 95% seen once. Sequenced: CD4+ T cells from PBMCs. All receptors derive from a human donor with multiple sclerosis.

V and J are TRBV20-1 and TRBJ2-4; D is possibly TRBD1 (5 bases). The CDR3 contains 16 residues. Trimming pared 0 bases from V and 7 bases from J, leaving 19 bases between. The germline V gene has CDR1 DFQATT and CDR2 SNEGSKA (reference sequence). Written as DNA, the CDR3 is TGCAGTGCTAGAGAGTCTACTGGGCATCCAGGGAACATTCAGTACTTC. Translated: CSARESTGHPGNIQYF.

This clonotype appeared once. The gene calls are TRBV4-2 and TRBJ1-2; D gene ambiguous. CDR1 is LGHNA and CDR2 is YNFKEQ in the germline V gene. The germline V and J ends were trimmed by 0 bases and 4 bases, with 18 bases remaining between them. The CDR3 is made up of 17 amino acids. The CDR3 spells CASSQDGRQARIYGYTF. In DNA, the CDR3 is TGTGCCAGCAGCCAAGACGGGAGGCAGGCCAGGATCTATGGCTACACCTTC.

J is TRBJ2-7 and V is TRBV6-2 or TRBV6-3, with D hard to call. The length of the CDR3 is 12 residues. The V gene's germline CDR1 is MNHEY and CDR2 SVGEGT. V was clipped by 5 bases and J by 7 bases, with 12 bases between them. The CDR3 protein is CASSQDGREQYF. CDR3 coding DNA: TGTGCCAGCAGTCAAGACGGTAGGGAGCAGTACTTC.

The rearrangement uses TRBV29-1 and TRBJ1-5, with D unresolved. The ends were cut back, 4 bases at V and 2 bases at J, with 9 bases in the middle. Germline V CDR1 and CDR2: SQVTM, ANQGSEA. CDR3 length: 13 residues. CDR3 nucleotide sequence: TGCAGCGTTGGGGCAGGAGGCAATCAGCCCCAGCATTTT. Translating gives CSVGAGGNQPQHF.

The chain links TRBV24-1 to TRBJ2-1, with TRBD2 matching 12 bases. CDR1 and CDR2 from the germline V gene are KGHDR and SFDVKD. Trimming cost V 3 bases and J 6 bases; bases outside gene matches: 2. The CDR3 totals 15 residues. The CDR3, as DNA: TGTGCCACCAGTGATATGGGACTAGCGGGCAATGAGCAGTTCTTC. Translating gives CATSDMGLAGNEQFF.

The chain uses TRBV4-3 and TRBJ1-6; weak D call: TRBD1 (5 bases). Per germline, CDR1 LGHNA and CDR2 YSLEER. Trimming pared 4 bases from V and 9 bases from J, leaving 16 bases between. The CDR3 consists of 15 residues. The CDR3 loop is CASSPAGTLSSPLHF. In nucleotides, the CDR3 is TGCGCCAGCAGCCCGGCCGGGACCCTCTCTTCACCCCTCCACTTT.

The genes are TRBV12-3 or TRBV12-4 and TRBJ2-7; no firm D call. Deletions cut 4 bases from V and 0 bases from J, with 10 bases between. The CDR3 has 14 amino acids. The CDR3 sequence is CASSWIGSSYEQYF. The CDR3 DNA is TGTGCCAGCAGTTGGATTGGAAGCTCCTACGAGCAGTACTTC.

V gene TRBV6-1 combines with J gene TRBJ2-7; D is possibly TRBD1 or TRBD2 (5 bases each). Germline values: CDR1 MNHNS, CDR2 SASEGT. This CDR3 contains 15 residues. V was clipped by 2 bases and J by 0 bases, with 11 bases between them. CDR3 nucleotides: TGTGCCAGCAGTGAATCGGGACGGAACTCCTACGAGCAGTACTTC. Its protein product is CASSESGRNSYEQYF.

V gene TRBV19 combines with J gene TRBJ1-5; D perhaps matches TRBD1 (6 bases). Germline V CDR1 and CDR2: LNHDA, SQIVND (reference sequence). This CDR3 comprises 17 residues. The ends were cut back, 3 bases at V and 2 bases at J, with 17 bases in the middle. The CDR3 reads CASSIAGTLSGNQPQHF. The CDR3 DNA follows: TGTGCCAGTAGTATCGCCGGGACACTCTCCGGCAATCAGCCCCAGCATTTT.

V usage is TRBV5-1 and J usage is TRBJ2-5; 8 nucleotides match TRBD2. J lost 2 bases, V lost 7 bases, and 10 bases had no gene match. CDR3 size: 15 residues. Germline CDR1 reads SGHRS; CDR2 reads YFSETQ. CDR3 nucleotides: TGCGCCAGCGGGGGTAGTAGCGGGGCACAAGAGACCCAGTACTTC. Translation gives CASGGSSGAQETQYF. Full variable domain (remainder filled in from reference TRBV5-1 and TRBJ2-5): KAGVTQTPRYLIKTRGQQVTLSCSPISGHRSVSWYQQTPGQGLQFLFEYFSETQRNKGNFPGRFSGRQFSNSRSEMNVSTLELGDSALYLCASGGSSGAQETQYFGPGTRLLVL.

The chain recombines TRBV20-1 with TRBJ1-1; D possibly corresponds to TRBD1 (5 bases). The germline V and J ends were trimmed by 3 bases and 2 bases, with 10 bases remaining between them. Germline V gene data show CDR1 as DFQATT and CDR2 as SNEGSKA (reference sequence). The CDR3 spans 13 residues. The CDR3 nucleotides read TGCAGTGCTAGGGAACAGGTTAACACTGAAGCTTTCTTT. This gives the protein CSAREQVNTEAFF.

The V call is TRBV29-1, the J call TRBJ2-1, with a possible D match to TRBD2 (6 bases). Germline V gives CDR1 SQVTM, CDR2 ANQGSEA. This CDR3 is built from 14 residues. V was pared by 6 bases and J by 3 bases, with 15 bases between. The chain's CDR3 is CSVDGTGVYNEQFF. CDR3 sequence (DNA): TGCAGCGTGGACGGGACTGGCGTCTACAATGAGCAGTTCTTC.

This chain uses TRBV28 with TRBJ2-7, with D tentatively TRBD1 or TRBD2 (5 bases each). The CDR3 runs 14 residues. Germline V gene data show CDR1 as MDHEN and CDR2 as SYDVKM. Trimming left V 5 bases short and J 7 bases short, with 18 bases between. The CDR3 region is CASSPGTLFGEQYF. The CDR3 bases are TGTGCCAGCAGTCCCGGGACCCTTTTCGGAGAGCAGTACTTC.

V is TRBV29-1 and J is TRBJ2-3, with 9 bases matching TRBD1. Trimming at V came to 1 base and at J to 5 bases, leaving 13 bases not matched to a gene. In germline, CDR1 is SQVTM, CDR2 ANQGSEA. The CDR3 sequence is 17 residues long. The CDR3 DNA follows: TGCAGCGTTGAAGTCAGCAGGACAGGGGTAGGGAAAGATACGCAGTATTTT. This codes for CSVEVSRTGVGKDTQYF.

V gene TRBV7-8 combines with J gene TRBJ2-1; no definite D call. The CDR3 is 15 amino acids. From germline, CDR1 is SGHVS and CDR2 FQNEAQ. V was clipped by 5 bases and J by 0 bases, with 11 bases between them. The CDR3: CASSLDVSSYNEQFF. CDR3 DNA sequence: TGTGCCAGCAGCCTGGACGTTAGCTCCTACAATGAGCAGTTCTTC.

The rearrangement uses TRBV6-5 and TRBJ1-3, with no clear D. This CDR3 is 12 amino acids long. The V end lost 6 bases, the J end lost 1 base, and 4 bases lay between the germline ends. Germline loops: CDR1 MNHEY, CDR2 SVGAGI. This CDR3 reads CASRESGNTIYF. CDR3 bases: TGTGCCAGCAGGGAGTCTGGAAACACCATATATTTT.

The rearrangement joins TRBV5-1 to TRBJ2-1; TRBD2 agrees at 7 bases. Germline values: CDR1 SGHRS, CDR2 YFSETQ. J lost 6 bases, V lost 1 base, and 7 bases had no gene match. The length of the CDR3 is 15 residues. CDR3 protein: CASSLSSGKFNEQFF. The CDR3 bases are TGCGCCAGCAGCTTGTCTAGCGGAAAGTTCAATGAGCAGTTCTTC.

This rearrangement joins TRBV20-1 to TRBJ2-7; 9 bases are a match to TRBD1. Germline-derived CDR1 and CDR2 are DFQATT and SNEGSKA (reference sequence). The CDR3 spans 14 residues. The V and J ends lost 6 bases and 0 bases, in that order; junction bases with no gene match: 6. Here the CDR3 reads CSATGTGTSYEQYF. The CDR3 DNA reads TGCAGTGCAACCGGGACAGGGACCTCCTACGAGCAGTACTTC.

V usage is TRBV30 and J usage is TRBJ1-2; D is undetermined. Germline V gene lookup returns CDR1 GTSNPN and CDR2 SVGIG (reference sequence). Trimming took 1 base from V and 5 from J, leaving 17 bases between them. The length of the CDR3 is 15 residues. The CDR3 bases are TGTGCCTGGAGTGAGGTCCCGCCGACGGGGTATGGCTACACCTTC. This translates into CAWSEVPPTGYGYTF.

DNA of the CDR3: TGTGCCAGCAGCCCCCGTTGGGACGAGCAGTACTTC. Amino acids: CASSPRWDEQYF. The rearrangement links TRBV3-1 to TRBJ2-7, with no clear D. Germline assignment: CDR1 LGHDT and CDR2 YNNKEL (reference sequence). This CDR3 contains 12 residues. V was pared by 4 bases and J by 5 bases, with 9 bases between.

The chain links TRBV20-1 to TRBJ2-5, with D possibly being TRBD1 (5 bases). The CDR3 runs 13 residues. V dropped 0 bases and J dropped 4 bases, with 9 bases sitting between them. CDR1 and CDR2 from the germline V gene are DFQATT and SNEGSKA (reference sequence). This CDR3 reads CSARDRTLETQYF. Written as DNA, the CDR3 is TGCAGTGCTAGAGATCGGACACTAGAGACCCAGTACTTC.

The J gene is TRBJ2-1, the V gene TRBV27, with 7 bases aligning to TRBD2. The germline gives CDR1 MNHEY, CDR2 SMNVEV (reference sequence). V was clipped by 3 bases and J by 3 bases; unmatched bases: 5. The CDR3 is 15 residues long. CDR3: CASSFFGGFYNEQFF. Written as DNA, the CDR3 is TGTGCCAGCAGTTTTTTCGGGGGGTTCTACAATGAGCAGTTCTTC.

The chain uses TRBV29-1 and TRBJ2-1; TRBD1 agrees at 7 bases. Germline CDR1 and CDR2: SQVTM and ANQGSEA. There are 12 residues in the CDR3. V was pared by 4 bases and J by 6 bases, with 3 bases of the junction left unmatched. As DNA, the CDR3 is TGCAGCGTTGGGGGACAGTTCAATGAGCAGTTCTTC. Translating it yields CSVGGQFNEQFF.